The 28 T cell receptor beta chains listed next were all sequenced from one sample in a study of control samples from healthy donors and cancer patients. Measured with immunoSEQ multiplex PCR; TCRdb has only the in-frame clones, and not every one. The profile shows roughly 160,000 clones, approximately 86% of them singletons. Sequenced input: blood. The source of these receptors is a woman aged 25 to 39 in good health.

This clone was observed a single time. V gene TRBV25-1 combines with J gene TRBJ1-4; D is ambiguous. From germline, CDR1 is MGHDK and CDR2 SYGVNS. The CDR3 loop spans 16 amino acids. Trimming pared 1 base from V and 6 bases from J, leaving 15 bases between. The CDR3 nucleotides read TGTGCCAGCAGTGAATTATCGGTTATGGAGGATGAAAAACTGTTTTTT. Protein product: CASSELSVMEDEKLFF.

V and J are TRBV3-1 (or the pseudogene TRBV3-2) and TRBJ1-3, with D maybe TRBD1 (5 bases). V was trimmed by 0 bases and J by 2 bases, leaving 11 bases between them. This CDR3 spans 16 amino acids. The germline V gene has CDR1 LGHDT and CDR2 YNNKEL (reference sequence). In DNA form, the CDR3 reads TGTGCCAGCAGCCAAGATCCGGGGGTCGCTGGAAACACCATATATTTT. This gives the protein CASSQDPGVAGNTIYF.

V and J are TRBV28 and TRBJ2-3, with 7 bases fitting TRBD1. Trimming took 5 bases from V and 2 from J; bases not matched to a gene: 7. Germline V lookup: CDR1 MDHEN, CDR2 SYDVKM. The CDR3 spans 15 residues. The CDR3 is CASSALGGFTDTQYF. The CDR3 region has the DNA TGTGCCAGCAGTGCATTAGGGGGCTTCACAGATACGCAGTATTTT.

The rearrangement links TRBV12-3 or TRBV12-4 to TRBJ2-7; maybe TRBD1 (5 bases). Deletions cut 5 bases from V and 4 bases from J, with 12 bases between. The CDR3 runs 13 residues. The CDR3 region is CASSVGRVYEQYF. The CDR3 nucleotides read TGTGCCAGCAGTGTAGGCAGGGTATACGAGCAGTACTTC.

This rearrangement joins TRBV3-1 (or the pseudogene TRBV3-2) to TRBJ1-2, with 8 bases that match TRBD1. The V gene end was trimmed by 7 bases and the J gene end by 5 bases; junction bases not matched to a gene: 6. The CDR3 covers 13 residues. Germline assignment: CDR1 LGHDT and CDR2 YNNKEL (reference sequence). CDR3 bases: TGTGCCAGCACCGGGGACAGGTATTATGGCTACACCTTC. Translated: CASTGDRYYGYTF.

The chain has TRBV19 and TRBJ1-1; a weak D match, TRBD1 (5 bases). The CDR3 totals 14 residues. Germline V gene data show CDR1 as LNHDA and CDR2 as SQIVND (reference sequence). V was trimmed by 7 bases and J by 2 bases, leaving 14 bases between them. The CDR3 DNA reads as TGTGCCAGTATCACCCGGGGGGGAAACACTGAAGCTTTCTTT. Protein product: CASITRGGNTEAFF. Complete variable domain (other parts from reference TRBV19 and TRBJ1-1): DGGITQSPKYLFRKEGQNVTLSCEQNLNHDAMYWYRQDPGQGLRLIYYSQIVNDFQKGDIAEGYSVSREKKESFPLTVTSAQKNPTAFYLCASITRGGNTEAFFGQGTRLTVV.

The CDR3 bases are TGTGCCAGCAGCCAAGGGGGGATGAGACAGGGGGCCTATGGCTACACCTTC. Its protein product is CASSQGGMRQGAYGYTF. The V call is TRBV4-2, the J call TRBJ1-2; 10 nucleotides match TRBD1. The germline CDR1 and CDR2 sequences are LGHNA and YNFKEQ. V gave up 1 base and J gave up 4 bases; unmatched junction bases: 9. The CDR3 loop spans 17 amino acids.

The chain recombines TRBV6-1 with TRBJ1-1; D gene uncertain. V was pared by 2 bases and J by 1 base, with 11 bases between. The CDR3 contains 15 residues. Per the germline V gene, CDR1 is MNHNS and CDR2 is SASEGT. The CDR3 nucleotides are TGTGCCAGCAGTGAAACGTCGACGGGGAACACTGAAGCTTTCTTT. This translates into CASSETSTGNTEAFF.

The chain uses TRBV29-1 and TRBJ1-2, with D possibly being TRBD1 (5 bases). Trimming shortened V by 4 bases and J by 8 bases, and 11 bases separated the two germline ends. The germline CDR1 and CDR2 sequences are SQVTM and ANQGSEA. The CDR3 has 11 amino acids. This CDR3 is CSVARQHGYTF. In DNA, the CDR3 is TGCAGCGTTGCCCGACAGCACGGCTACACCTTC.

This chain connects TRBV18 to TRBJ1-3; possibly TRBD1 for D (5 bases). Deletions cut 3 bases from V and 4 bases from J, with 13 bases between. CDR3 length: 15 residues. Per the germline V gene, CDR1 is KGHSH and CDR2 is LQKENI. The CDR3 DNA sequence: TGTGCCAGCTCACCGCAGGGAGCTAAAGGAAACACCATATATTTT. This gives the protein CASSPQGAKGNTIYF.

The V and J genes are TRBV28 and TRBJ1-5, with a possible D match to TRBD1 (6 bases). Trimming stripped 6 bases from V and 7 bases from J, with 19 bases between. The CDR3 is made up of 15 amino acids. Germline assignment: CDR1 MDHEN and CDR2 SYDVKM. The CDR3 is CASSRARGGLQPQHF. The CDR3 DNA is TGTGCCAGCAGCCGAGCGCGTGGGGGGCTACAGCCCCAGCATTTT.

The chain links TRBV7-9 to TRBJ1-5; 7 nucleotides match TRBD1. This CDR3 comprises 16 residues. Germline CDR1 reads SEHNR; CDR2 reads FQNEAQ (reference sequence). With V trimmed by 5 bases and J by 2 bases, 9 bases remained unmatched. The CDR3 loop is CASSLTGEAGNQPQHF. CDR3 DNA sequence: TGTGCCAGCAGCCTTACAGGGGAAGCCGGCAATCAGCCCCAGCATTTT.

The CDR3 nucleotides are TGTGCCAGCAGCGATGGGACAGGGAATCAGCCCCAGCATTTT. Encoded protein: CASSDGTGNQPQHF. The V call is TRBV5-5, the J call TRBJ1-5; 9 nucleotides line up with TRBD1. This CDR3 is 14 amino acids long. Trimming removed 4 bases from V and 4 bases from J; junction bases left unmatched: 3. Germline V gene data show CDR1 as SGHKS and CDR2 as YYEKEE (reference sequence). Drawing the rest from reference TRBV5-5 and TRBJ1-5, the complete variable domain is DAGVTQSPTHLIKTRGQQVTLRCSPISGHKSVSWYQQVLGQGPQFIFQYYEKEERGRGNFPDRFSARQFPNYSSELNVNALLLGDSALYLCASSDGTGNQPQHFGDGTRLSIL.

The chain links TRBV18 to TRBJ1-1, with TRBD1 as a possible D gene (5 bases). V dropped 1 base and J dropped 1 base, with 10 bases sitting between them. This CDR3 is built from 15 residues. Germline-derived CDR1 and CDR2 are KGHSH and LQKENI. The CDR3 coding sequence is TGTGCCAGCTCACCACTTGTAGGGGAGAACACTGAAGCTTTCTTT. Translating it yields CASSPLVGENTEAFF.

The CDR3 loop reads CASSPPRDTSYEQYV. The CDR3 DNA sequence: TGCGCCAGCAGCCCCCCCAGGGACACCTCCTACGAGCAGTACGTC. The chain couples TRBV4-1 to TRBJ2-7, with a possible D match to TRBD1 (6 bases). V lost 4 bases, J lost 0 bases, and 13 bases lay in between. Germline loops: CDR1 MGHRA, CDR2 YSYEKL. The CDR3 is 15 amino acids.

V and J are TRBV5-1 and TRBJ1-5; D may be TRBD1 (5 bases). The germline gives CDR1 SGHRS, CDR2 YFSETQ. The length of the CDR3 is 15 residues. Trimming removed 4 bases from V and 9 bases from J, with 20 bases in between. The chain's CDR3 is CASSVEPGLQGPQHF. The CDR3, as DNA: TGCGCCAGCAGCGTCGAACCAGGGCTCCAGGGGCCCCAGCATTTT.

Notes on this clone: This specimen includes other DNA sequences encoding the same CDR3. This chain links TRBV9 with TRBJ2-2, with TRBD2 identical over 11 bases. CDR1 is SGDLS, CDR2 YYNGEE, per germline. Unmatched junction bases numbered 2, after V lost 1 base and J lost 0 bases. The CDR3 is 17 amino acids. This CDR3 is CASSVTSGGPNTGELFF. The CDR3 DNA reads TGTGCCAGCAGCGTAACTAGCGGGGGACCGAACACCGGGGAGCTGTTTTTT.

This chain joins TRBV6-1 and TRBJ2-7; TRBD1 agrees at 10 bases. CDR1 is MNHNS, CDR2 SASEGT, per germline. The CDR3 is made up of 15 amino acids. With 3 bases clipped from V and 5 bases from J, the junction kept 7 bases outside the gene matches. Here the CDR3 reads CASSEEGTGVDEQYF. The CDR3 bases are TGTGCCAGCAGTGAGGAGGGGACAGGGGTGGACGAGCAGTACTTC.

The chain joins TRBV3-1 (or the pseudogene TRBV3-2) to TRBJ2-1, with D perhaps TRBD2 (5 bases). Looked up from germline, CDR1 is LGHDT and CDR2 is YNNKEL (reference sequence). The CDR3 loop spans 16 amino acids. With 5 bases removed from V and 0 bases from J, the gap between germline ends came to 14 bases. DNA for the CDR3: TGTGCCAGCAGCTCCCGGACTCTGCTCTCCTACAATGAGCAGTTCTTC. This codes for CASSSRTLLSYNEQFF.

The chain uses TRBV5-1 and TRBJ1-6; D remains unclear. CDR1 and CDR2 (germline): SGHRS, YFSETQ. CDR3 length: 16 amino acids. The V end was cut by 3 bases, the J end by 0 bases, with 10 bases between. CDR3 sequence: CASSWSQDSYNSPLHF. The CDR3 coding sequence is TGCGCCAGCAGCTGGTCACAAGACTCCTATAATTCACCCCTCCACTTT.

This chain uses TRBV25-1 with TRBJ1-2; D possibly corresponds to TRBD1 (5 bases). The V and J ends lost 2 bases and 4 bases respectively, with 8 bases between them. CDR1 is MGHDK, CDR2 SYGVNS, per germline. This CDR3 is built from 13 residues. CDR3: CASSEQGFYGYTF. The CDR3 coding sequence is TGTGCCAGCAGTGAACAGGGCTTCTATGGCTACACCTTC.

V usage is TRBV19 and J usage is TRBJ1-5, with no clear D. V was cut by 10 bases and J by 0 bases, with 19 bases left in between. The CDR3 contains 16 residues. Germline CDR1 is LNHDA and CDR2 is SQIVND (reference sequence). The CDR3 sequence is CATKKMGVNSNQPQHF. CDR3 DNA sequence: TGTGCCACTAAAAAAATGGGAGTTAATAGCAATCAGCCCCAGCATTTT.

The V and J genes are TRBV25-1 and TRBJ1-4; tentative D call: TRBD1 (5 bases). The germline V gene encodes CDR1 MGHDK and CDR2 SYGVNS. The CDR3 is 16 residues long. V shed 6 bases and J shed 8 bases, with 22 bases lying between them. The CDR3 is CASRATRHLPGEKLFF. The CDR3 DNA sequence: TGTGCCAGCAGAGCGACGAGACACTTGCCAGGGGAAAAACTGTTTTTT.

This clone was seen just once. CDR3 DNA sequence: TGTGCCAGCAGCTCCAGCGGGGAGCTGTTTTTT. Amino acid sequence: CASSSSGELFF. V and J are TRBV11-2 and TRBJ2-2; D unclear. From germline, CDR1 is SGHAT and CDR2 FQNNGV. The germline V and J ends were trimmed by 4 bases and 7 bases, with 4 bases remaining between them. This CDR3 region has 11 residues.

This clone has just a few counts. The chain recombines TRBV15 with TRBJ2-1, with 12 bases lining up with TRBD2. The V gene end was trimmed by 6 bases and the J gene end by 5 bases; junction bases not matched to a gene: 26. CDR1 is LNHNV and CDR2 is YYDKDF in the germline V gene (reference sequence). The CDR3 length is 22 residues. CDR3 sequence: CATSSAKGGLAGRLAVNNEQFF. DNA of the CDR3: TGTGCCACCAGTTCGGCCAAGGGCGGACTAGCGGGACGTCTAGCGGTTAACAATGAGCAGTTCTTC. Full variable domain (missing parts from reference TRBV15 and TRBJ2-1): DAMVIQNPRYQVTQFGKPVTLSCSQTLNHNVMYWYQQKSSQAPKLLFHYYDKDFNNEADTPDNFQSRRPNTSFCFLDIRSPGLGDTAMYLCATSSAKGGLAGRLAVNNEQFFGPGTRLTVL.

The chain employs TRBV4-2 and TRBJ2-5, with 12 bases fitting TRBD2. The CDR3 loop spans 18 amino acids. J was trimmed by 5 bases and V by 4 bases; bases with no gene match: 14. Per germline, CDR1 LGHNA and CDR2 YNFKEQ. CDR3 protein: CASSLRLAGEGGLETQYF. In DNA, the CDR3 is TGTGCCAGCAGCCTGAGACTAGCGGGAGAGGGGGGATTGGAGACCCAGTACTTC.

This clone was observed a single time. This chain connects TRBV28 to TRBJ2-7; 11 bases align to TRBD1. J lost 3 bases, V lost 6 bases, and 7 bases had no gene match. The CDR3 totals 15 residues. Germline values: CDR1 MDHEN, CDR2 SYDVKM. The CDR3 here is CASSGTGGSVYEQYF. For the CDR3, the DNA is TGTGCCAGCAGCGGGACAGGGGGTAGTGTCTACGAGCAGTACTTC.

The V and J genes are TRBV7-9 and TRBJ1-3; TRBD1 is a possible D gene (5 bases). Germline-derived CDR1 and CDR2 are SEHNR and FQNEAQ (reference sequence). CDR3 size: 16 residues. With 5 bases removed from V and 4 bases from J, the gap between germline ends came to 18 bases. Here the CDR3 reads CASSEAGTANGNTIYF. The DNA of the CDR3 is TGTGCCAGCAGCGAAGCCGGGACGGCGAACGGAAACACCATATATTTT.